The T cell receptor (beta chain) described here comes from a study of blood T cell repertoires in COVID-19 (dated by TCRdb to about 2020). Study-wide context: The collaborator samples originated in the United States, Italy and Spain and spanned the acute and convalescent phases of COVID-19. The repertoires were released in a freely available public database meant as a resource for research on the immune response to SARS-CoV-2. The samples were drawn from two sources: the first 160 participants of the ongoing ImmuneRACE study, and 1,200 or so subjects contributed by 6 global collaborators. The sample metadata nearly always contained a de-identified subject ID, COVID-19 status, age in years and sex. The prospective study material was composed of cDNA or gDNA derived from T cells, B-cell-depleted T cells, or PBMCs. The dataset comprised deeply sampled blood TCRbeta repertoires from subjects exposed to, actively infected with, or recovered from COVID-19. Where HLA class I and class II types were available, the types were taken from metadata supplied by the sample provider, not from assay-based typing. Here is what the overall study found, with its caveats: How much clinical and demographic metadata was included differed by source and by participant, and the metadata was provided uncurated.

Each collaborating institution followed its own protocols to collect whole blood in K2EDTA tubes. Collaborator samples were shipped for TCRbeta analysis as frozen whole blood, isolated PBMCs, or DNA extracted from either sample type. Remarks on this clone: Its cognate antigen has yet to be identified. Base qualities are not recorded, but no much larger clone differs from it by a single base.

Its CDR3 holds 14 amino acids, cysteine through phenylalanine. Just CDR3 DNA is preserved here, 42 bases in frame from base 1. Per the germline V gene (reference sequence), SEHNR is the CDR1 and FQNEAQ is the CDR2. V was cut back by 6 bases and J by 1 base, leaving a gap of 12 bases between them. The immunoSEQ Assay, a bias-controlled multiplex PCR, was used to amplify TCRbeta CDR3 regions from genomic DNA. Concerning the study's data processing: The number of nucleated cells in each sample was estimated from the amplification of reference gene primers within the assay. To quantify the absolute abundance of each unique TCRbeta CDR3 rearrangement, sequence reads were collapsed and filtered. Productive Simpson clonality was computed per sample as the square root of Simpson's diversity index over productive rearrangements. TCRdb re-hosts the immuneACCESS table, in-frame sequences only. Its copies lack some clones; in the studies checked, an unresolved V gene accounts for under half of them, and the cause for the rest is not known. V and J calls and clone size are copied from that table; D and trimming were computed from the DNA. Present in this sample are 35,000 to 50,000 clones, 69% of which were seen just once. Of the sample, around 6.5% falls within the top ten clones.

The chain links TRBV7-9 with TRBJ1-1; TRBD1 is perhaps the D gene, given 5 matching bases. Sequenced material: peripheral blood. The receptor was isolated from a man of 80 years or more with acute or convalescent COVID-19. The CDR3 corresponds to CASSVSGANTEAFF. The sequence in DNA is TGTGCCAGCAGTGTCAGTGGGGCGAACACTGAAGCTTTCTTT.